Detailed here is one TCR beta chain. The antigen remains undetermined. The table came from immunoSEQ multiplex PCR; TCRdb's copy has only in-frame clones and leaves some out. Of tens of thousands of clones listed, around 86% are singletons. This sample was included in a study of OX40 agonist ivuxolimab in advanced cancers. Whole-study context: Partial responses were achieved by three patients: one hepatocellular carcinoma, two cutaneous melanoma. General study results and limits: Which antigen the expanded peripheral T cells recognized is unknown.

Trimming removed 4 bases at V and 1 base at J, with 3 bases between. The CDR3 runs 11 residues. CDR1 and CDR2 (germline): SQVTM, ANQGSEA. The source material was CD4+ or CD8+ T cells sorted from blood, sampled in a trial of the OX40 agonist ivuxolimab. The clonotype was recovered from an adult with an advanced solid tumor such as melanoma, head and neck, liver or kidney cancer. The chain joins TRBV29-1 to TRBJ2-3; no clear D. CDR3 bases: TGCAGCGTTGCCCGCACAGATACGCAGTATTTT. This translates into CSVARTDTQYF.